A selection of T cell receptor beta chains follows, all from one sample in a study of neurological immune-mediated disorders. TCRdb analysed the 5' RACE reads with MiXCR anew, one entry per CDR3 protein. The sample carries 55,000 to 70,000 distinct CDR3 sequences, roughly 3.6% recorded once. The specimen was PBMCs. Receptor source: a man under 40 with multiple sclerosis. The CDR3 runs from the conserved cysteine through the conserved F or W. The D gene is left open where the match is weak. Not every row has a clone size; where given, it reads once, few, many or a size class.

d_call clone_size j_call v_call cdr3_nt cdr3_aa
NA many TRBJ2-1 TRBV15 TGTGCCACCAGCAGAGAGGGGACCGTTGGTGAGCAGTTCTTC CATSREGTVGEQFF
NA many TRBJ2-1 TRBV25-1 TGTGCCAGCAGTGTGGATTTGTACAATGAGCAGTTCTTC CASSVDLYNEQFF
TRBD2 many TRBJ2-7 TRBV4-1 TGCGCCAGCAGCCAAGATCCTAAGCGGGGGGTCTTCTCCTACGAGCAGTACTTC CASSQDPKRGVFSYEQYF
TRBD2 many TRBJ2-7 TRBV11-2 TGTGCCAGCAGGTTGACTAGCGGGGGGGAGTACTACGAGCAGTACTTC CASRLTSGGEYYEQYF
NA many TRBJ2-5 TRBV20-1 TGCAGTGCTAGAGGGGGCAAAGAGACCCAGTACTTC CSARGGKETQYF
NA many TRBJ2-1 TRBV29-1 TGCAGCGTTGAACCGGGCCCGCGGTCTGAGCAGTTCTTC CSVEPGPRSEQFF
TRBD2 many TRBJ2-5 TRBV5-1 TGCGCCAGCAGCGGCGGGACTAGCGGGGGGTTGACCCAGTACTTC CASSGGTSGGLTQYF
NA NA TRBJ1-5 TRBV15 TGTGCCACCAGCAGACCAGATCAGCCCCAGAATTTT CATSRPDQPQNF
NA few TRBJ2-2 TRBV11-2 TGTGCCAGCAGGTCGGGTCAGTCGATCACCGGGGAGCTGTTTTTT CASRSGQSITGELFF
TRBD2 many TRBJ2-7 TRBV4-1 TGCGCCAGCAGCCAAGTGGTGGGGGGGATCTACGAGCAGTACTTC CASSQVVGGIYEQYF
NA many TRBJ2-7 TRBV7-2 TGTGCCAGCAGCCCACTGTCGGCAGGTTACGAGCAGTACTTC CASSPLSAGYEQYF
TRBD1 many TRBJ2-1 TRBV6-5 TGTGCCAGCAGATACCAAGACAGGGGCGATGAGCAGTTCTTC CASRYQDRGDEQFF
NA many TRBJ2-3 TRBV5-1 TGCGCCAGCAGCTTGGGTTCCAGCAATCAAGATACGCAGTATTTT CASSLGSSNQDTQYF
NA many TRBJ2-1 TRBV4-1 TGCGCCAGCAGCCAAGATATGGGGGTTTACAATGAGCAGTTCTTC CASSQDMGVYNEQFF
TRBD2 many TRBJ2-4 TRBV3-1 TGTGCCAGCAGCCAAGTGGCAGAGCGGGGGAACAAAAACATTCAGTACTTC CASSQVAERGNKNIQYF